Following are 22 T cell receptor beta chains from one sample sequenced in a study of identical twins. From the 5' RACE reads, TCRdb called clonotypes with MiXCR, one entry per CDR3 protein. The profile shows about 810,000 distinct CDR3 sequences, approximately 13% of them singletons. This same sample was also taken into another study, of yellow fever vaccine responses in identical twins.

Sequencing was done on a sample of PBMCs. Receptor source: a woman younger than 35 in good health.

CDR3 DNA: TGTGCCAGCAGTCTCCCGGGGGGTGCATATGAGCAGTTCTTC. It specifies CASSLPGGAYEQFF. The genes are TRBV28 and TRBJ2-1; the match to TRBD2 covers 7 bases. V dropped 5 bases and J dropped 8; count of bases not matched to a gene: 9. Germline V lookup: CDR1 MDHEN, CDR2 SYDVKM. This CDR3 comprises 14 residues.

This clonotype was seen many times. J is TRBJ2-5 and V is TRBV20-1; 7 positions match TRBD1. The CDR3 is 12 residues long. Germline-derived CDR1 and CDR2 are DFQATT and SNEGSKA (reference sequence). CDR3 coding DNA: TGCAAGGTAGCACAGGGGACCGGGACCCAGTACTTC. Residues: CKVAQGTGTQYF.

CDR3 sequence reads: CASTHIGWGQGAFNEQFF. The DNA for the CDR3 is TGTGCCAGCACTCATATTGGATGGGGACAGGGGGCGTTCAATGAGCAGTTCTTC. The rearrangement joins TRBV27 to TRBJ2-1, with 12 bases matching TRBD1. Trimming cost V 7 bases and J 6 bases; bases outside gene matches: 16. The CDR3 is 18 amino acids. CDR1 is MNHEY and CDR2 is SMNVEV in the germline V gene (reference sequence).

Regarding this clonotype: One end of the junction fails to match germline, which may point to a read error. The V call is TRBV9, the J call TRBJ2-5; D ambiguous. This CDR3 has 15 residues. Per germline, CDR1 SGDLS and CDR2 YYNGEE. The CDR3 DNA follows: TGTGCCAGCAGCGTAGAACCTTCATTTCCCGAGATCCAGTACTTC. Protein sequence: CASSVEPSFPEIQYF. The complete variable domain, with remaining parts taken from reference TRBV9 and TRBJ2-5, reads DSGVTQTPKHLITATGQRVTLRCSPRSGDLSVYWYQQSLDQGLQFLIQYYNGEERAKGNILERFSAQQFPDLHSELNLSSLELGDSALYFCASSVEPSFPEIQYFGPGTRLLVL.

In its sample, this clonotype was seen a few times. The chain is built from TRBV12-3 or TRBV12-4 and TRBJ1-1, with D possibly matching TRBD1 (5 bases). Between the trimmed V and J ends, which lost 5 bases and 4 bases, there was a span of 17 bases. This CDR3 spans 15 amino acids. DNA of the CDR3: TGTGCCAGCAGTCGACAGACAGTCGCGTCCACTGAAGCTTTCTTT. It yields the protein CASSRQTVASTEAFF.

This clonotype was counted between two and nine times. The chain links TRBV18 to TRBJ2-3; D call uncertain. The germline V gene encodes CDR1 KGHSH and CDR2 LQKENI. V lost 6 bases and J 0 bases, leaving 10 bases between the germline ends. The CDR3 loop spans 14 amino acids. The CDR3 is CASSPALSTDTQYF. The CDR3 DNA sequence: TGTGCCAGCTCCCCCGCCCTTAGCACAGATACGCAGTATTTT.

The chain is built from TRBV20-1 and TRBJ2-2, with 14 bases that match TRBD2. This CDR3 is built from 20 residues. The germline CDR1 and CDR2 sequences are DFQATT and SNEGSKA (reference sequence). J lost 4 bases, V lost 0 bases, and 13 bases had no gene match. The CDR3 DNA sequence: TGCAGTGCTAGAGACTCCGGGACTAGCGGGAGCTCGGTTGGCACCGGGGAGCTGTTTTTT. Its protein product is CSARDSGTSGSSVGTGELFF.

The chain carries TRBV7-3 and TRBJ2-3; no definite D call. The germline gives CDR1 SGHTA, CDR2 FQGTGA. V was cut by 1 base and J by 4 bases, with 12 bases left in between. CDR3 length: 15 amino acids. CDR3 coding DNA: TGTGCCAGCAGCTTAAGAGCCATTGGGTCAGATACGCAGTATTTT. Amino acids: CASSLRAIGSDTQYF.

The chain combines TRBV28 with TRBJ2-1; 9 positions agree with TRBD2. J gave up 0 bases and V 7 bases, and 4 bases lay outside the gene matches. The CDR3 spans 15 residues. Germline assignment: CDR1 MDHEN and CDR2 SYDVKM. The CDR3 spells CASTIAGVSYNEQFF. DNA for the CDR3: TGTGCCAGCACTATAGCGGGAGTCTCCTACAATGAGCAGTTCTTC.

There are a few counts of this clonotype. The chain recombines TRBV20-1 with TRBJ1-6; 7 bases map to TRBD1. The CDR3 is 14 residues long. Germline loops: CDR1 DFQATT, CDR2 SNEGSKA (reference sequence). V shed 4 bases, J shed 10 bases, and the junction held 10 bases outside the gene matches. The CDR3 DNA is TGCAGTGCTACCACAGGGGCGACAAGATCACCCCTCCACTTT. Translation: CSATTGATRSPLHF.

A few counts support this clonotype. The chain is built from TRBV12-3 or TRBV12-4 and TRBJ1-5; no clear D. The CDR3 is 14 amino acids. Trimming left V 2 bases short and J 4 bases short, with 9 bases between. In DNA form, the CDR3 reads TGTGCCAGCAGTTTATGGGCAGGTAATCAGCCCCAGCATTTT. It encodes CASSLWAGNQPQHF.

This clonotype was recorded many times. The chain has TRBV20-1 and TRBJ1-2, with D possibly TRBD1 on 6 matching bases. CDR1 is DFQATT and CDR2 is SNEGSKA in the germline V gene (reference sequence). The V end lost 6 bases, the J end lost 4 bases, and 12 bases lay between the germline ends. The CDR3 totals 12 residues. The DNA of the CDR3 is TGCAGTGCCACAGGGTGGGCCTATGGCTACACCTTC. Its protein is CSATGWAYGYTF.

The chain combines TRBV12-3 or TRBV12-4 with TRBJ2-6; D may correspond to TRBD1 or TRBD2 (5 bases each). The CDR3 contains 17 residues. Trimming left V 6 bases short and J 1 base short, with 16 bases between. The CDR3 spells CASRRDPSGSGANVLTF. As DNA, the CDR3 is TGTGCCAGCAGGAGGGACCCATCTGGGTCTGGGGCCAACGTCCTGACTTTC.

The rearrangement joins TRBV7-9 to TRBJ2-4; a possible D gene is TRBD1 (5 bases). CDR1 and CDR2 (germline): SEHNR, FQNEAQ (reference sequence). The CDR3 sequence is 16 residues long. V was clipped by 1 base and J by 3 bases, with 13 bases between them. This CDR3 is CASSLVSGRDKNIQYF. CDR3 nucleotide sequence: TGTGCCAGCAGCTTAGTTTCCGGCAGGGACAAAAACATTCAGTACTTC. The full variable domain, with the rest looked up from reference TRBV7-9 and TRBJ2-4, is DTGVSQNPRHKITKRGQNVTFRCDPISEHNRLYWYRQTLGQGPEFLTYFQNEAQLEKSRLLSDRFSAERPKGSFSTLEIQRTEQGDSAMYLCASSLVSGRDKNIQYFGAGTRLSVL.

This clonotype has a handful of counts. The CDR3 protein is CATSDLAWNEQFF. The CDR3 coding sequence is TGTGCCACCAGTGATTTAGCTTGGAATGAGCAGTTCTTC. The rearrangement joins TRBV24-1 to TRBJ2-1; D gene unclear. V was trimmed by 1 base and J by 7 bases, leaving 7 bases between them. The length of the CDR3 is 13 residues. Germline V gene sequence: CDR1 KGHDR, CDR2 SFDVKD.

The chain recombines TRBV9 with TRBJ2-1; D might be TRBD1 or TRBD2, each matching 6 bases. The germline gives CDR1 SGDLS, CDR2 YYNGEE. The CDR3 runs to 15 residues. V was pared by 0 bases and J by 8 bases, with 15 bases between. CDR3 sequence: CASSVAGGLRDEQFF. For the CDR3, the DNA is TGTGCCAGCAGCGTAGCTGGGGGGCTACGCGATGAGCAGTTCTTC.

The gene calls are TRBV7-9 and TRBJ2-7; D is unresolved. There are 13 residues in the CDR3. The V end lost 1 base, the J end lost 4 bases, and 8 bases lay between the germline ends. The germline CDR1 and CDR2 sequences are SEHNR and FQNEAQ (reference sequence). The DNA of the CDR3 is TGTGCCAGCAGCTTAGAGCAGCATTACGAGCAGTACGTC. Amino acids: CASSLEQHYEQYV.

V gene TRBV20-1 combines with J gene TRBJ2-7; D is tentatively TRBD1 or TRBD2 (5 bases each). Trimming took 0 bases from V and 2 from J, leaving 5 bases between them. CDR1 and CDR2 from the germline V gene are DFQATT and SNEGSKA (reference sequence). The CDR3 consists of 12 residues. The CDR3 region has the DNA TGCAGTGCTAGAGAGGGACCCTACGAGCAGTACGTC. Amino acid sequence: CSAREGPYEQYV.

This clonotype was recorded a few times. This sequence joins TRBV11-2 and TRBJ2-7; D is unresolved. Germline V gene sequence: CDR1 SGHAT, CDR2 FQNNGV. Trimming cost V 3 bases and J 0 bases, with 9 bases left between them. This CDR3 is 14 amino acids long. CDR3: CASSFETASYEQYV. CDR3 coding DNA: TGTGCCAGCAGCTTTGAGACGGCCTCCTACGAGCAGTACGTC.

The V gene is TRBV29-1, the J gene TRBJ2-7; D may be TRBD1 (5 bases). There are 11 residues in the CDR3. Trimming removed 5 bases at V and 3 bases at J, with 8 bases between. Germline V gene lookup returns CDR1 SQVTM and CDR2 ANQGSEA. This CDR3 reads CSVTDSYEQYV. The CDR3, as DNA: TGCAGCGTTACCGACAGCTACGAGCAGTACGTC.

This clonotype showed up many times. The chain carries TRBV5-1 and TRBJ2-7; D gene unclear. V was clipped by 4 bases and J by 3 bases, with 20 bases between them. The CDR3 loop spans 16 amino acids. CDR1 SGHRS and CDR2 YFSETQ come from the germline V gene. DNA for the CDR3: TGCGCCAGCAGCCTTGGAACAGATCCCTCTAACTACGAGCAGTACGTC. Its protein is CASSLGTDPSNYEQYV.

The chain employs TRBV24-1 and TRBJ2-5; the D gene is possibly TRBD1 (6 bases). Germline CDR1 reads KGHDR; CDR2 reads SFDVKD. The CDR3 is made up of 15 amino acids. Trimming took off 3 bases at V and 5 bases at J, with 15 bases between the two ends. The CDR3 region has the DNA TGTGCCACCAGTGATCCCACCAGGGGTGGGGAGACCCAGTACTTC. Translation: CATSDPTRGGETQYF.